The 32 T cell receptor beta chains below all came from one sample that was sequenced in a study of blood T cell repertoires in COVID-19 (dated by TCRdb to the early 2020s). Library construction relied on the immunoSEQ multiplex PCR assay. TCRdb retrieved this table from immuneACCESS and kept in-frame rearrangements only. Not all clones are present; in checked studies, unresolved V genes account for under half, and no reason is known for the remainder. The sample contains about 350,000 clones, about 86% of them found a single time. Jointly, the top ten make up less than 9% of the sample. What was sequenced was peripheral blood. The receptor source for this set is a woman aged 60-70 years with COVID-19, enrolled during active disease.

This clone was seen only once. V usage is TRBV18 and J usage is TRBJ1-2, with 7 bases aligning to TRBD1. This CDR3 has 15 amino acids. Germline-derived CDR1 and CDR2 are KGHSH and LQKENI. J gave up 3 bases and V 2 bases, and 6 bases lay outside the gene matches. The chain's CDR3 is CASSPSTGVDYGYTF. The CDR3 region has the DNA TGTGCCAGCTCACCATCCACAGGGGTTGACTATGGCTACACCTTC.

The gene calls are TRBV2 and TRBJ2-7; D is unclear. V was clipped by 8 bases and J by 5 bases, with 16 bases between them. CDR1 is SNHLY and CDR2 is FYNNEI in the germline V gene. This CDR3 spans 13 amino acids. Here the CDR3 reads CASRSQVNHEQYF. The CDR3 coding sequence is TGTGCCAGCCGGTCCCAGGTTAACCACGAGCAGTACTTC.

This chain connects TRBV7-8 to TRBJ1-4; D ambiguous. The CDR3 is 11 residues long. Germline V CDR1 and CDR2: SGHVS, FQNEAQ. V was pared by 2 bases and J by 8 bases, with 3 bases between. Here the CDR3 reads CASSLQEKLFF. In nucleotides, the CDR3 is TGTGCCAGCAGCTTACAGGAAAAACTGTTTTTT.

The rearrangement uses TRBV4-3 and TRBJ2-5; D is unresolved. Germline V gives CDR1 LGHNA, CDR2 YSLEER. V dropped 3 bases and J dropped 4 bases, with 12 bases sitting between them. The CDR3 loop spans 14 amino acids. CDR3 bases: TGCGCCAGCAGCCACAGACAAAGCCCAGAGACCCAGTACTTC. Translated: CASSHRQSPETQYF.

This chain connects TRBV5-4 to TRBJ2-3; possibly TRBD2 for D (5 bases). The germline V gene encodes CDR1 SGHNT and CDR2 YYREEE (reference sequence). The CDR3 contains 16 residues. V was clipped by 1 base and J by 2 bases, with 14 bases between them. The CDR3 coding sequence is TGTGCCAGCAGCTTGAGACTATCCGGGCCCACAGATACGCAGTATTTT. Translation gives CASSLRLSGPTDTQYF.

The chain carries TRBV19 and TRBJ2-1; 7 bases line up with TRBD2. V gave up 5 bases and J gave up 2 bases; unmatched junction bases: 0. This CDR3 region has 13 residues. Germline V lookup: CDR1 LNHDA, CDR2 SQIVND (reference sequence). CDR3 sequence (DNA): TGTGCCAGTAGTCGGGGGGCCTACAATGAGCAGTTCTTC. Protein: CASSRGAYNEQFF.

In DNA form, the CDR3 reads TGTGCCAGCAGTTTAATAGGGGGAAACACTGAAGCTTTCTTT. The encoded protein is CASSLIGGNTEAFF. The rearrangement links TRBV27 to TRBJ1-1; D may be TRBD1 (6 bases). Trimming removed 2 bases from V and 2 bases from J, with 9 bases in between. Looked up from germline, CDR1 is MNHEY and CDR2 is SMNVEV (reference sequence). CDR3 length equals 14 residues.

The chain links TRBV7-3 to TRBJ1-2, with TRBD1 matching 7 bases. The V segment lost 4 bases and the J segment 0 bases; nucleotides outside the gene matches: 5. Germline CDR1 reads SGHTA; CDR2 reads FQGTGA. The CDR3 is 15 amino acids. In nucleotides, the CDR3 is TGTGCCAGCAGCTCCGACAGGGTAGCTAACTATGGCTACACCTTC. It specifies CASSSDRVANYGYTF.

This clone was observed a handful of times. This CDR3 is CASSLWGGGYTF. In DNA form, the CDR3 reads TGTGCCAGCAGTTTATGGGGGGGAGGCTACACCTTC. V usage is TRBV12-3 or TRBV12-4 and J usage is TRBJ1-2; D possibly corresponds to TRBD1 (5 bases). Trimming shortened V by 2 bases and J by 8 bases, and 9 bases separated the two germline ends. CDR3 length: 12 amino acids.

J is TRBJ2-2 and V is TRBV6-5; 8 nucleotides agree with TRBD2. CDR3 length: 16 residues. V lost 3 bases and J lost 4; bases outside the gene matches: 7. Germline V lookup: CDR1 MNHEY, CDR2 SVGAGI. This CDR3 is CASSYSRGEITGELFF. CDR3 sequence (DNA): TGTGCCAGCAGTTATTCGCGGGGGGAAATCACCGGGGAGCTGTTTTTT.

For this clone: This CDR3 is also generated by other DNA sequences in the sample. The chain is built from TRBV5-1 and TRBJ1-5, with 9 bases fitting TRBD1. Trimming cost V 3 bases and J 4 bases; bases outside gene matches: 2. CDR1 is SGHRS and CDR2 is YFSETQ in the germline V gene. This CDR3 has 14 amino acids. This chain's CDR3 is CASSSGTGNQPQHF. CDR3 sequence (DNA): TGCGCCAGCAGCTCCGGGACAGGGAATCAGCCCCAGCATTTT. Full variable domain (outside the CDR3, taken from reference TRBV5-1 and TRBJ1-5): KAGVTQTPRYLIKTRGQQVTLSCSPISGHRSVSWYQQTPGQGLQFLFEYFSETQRNKGNFPGRFSGRQFSNSRSEMNVSTLELGDSALYLCASSSGTGNQPQHFGDGTRLSIL.

V usage is TRBV3-1 (or the pseudogene TRBV3-2) and J usage is TRBJ1-6, with D hard to call. CDR3 length equals 14 residues. Germline CDR1 is LGHDT and CDR2 is YNNKEL (reference sequence). Trimming pared 6 bases from V and 0 bases from J, leaving 6 bases between. This CDR3 is CASSHSSYNSPLHF. For the CDR3, the DNA is TGTGCCAGCAGTCACAGCTCCTATAATTCACCCCTCCACTTT.

This clone showed up just once. V gene TRBV3-1 (or the pseudogene TRBV3-2) combines with J gene TRBJ1-2; 9 bases are a match to TRBD1. The germline V gene has CDR1 LGHDT and CDR2 YNNKEL (reference sequence). The CDR3 is 15 residues long. Unmatched junction bases numbered 3, after V lost 4 bases and J lost 0 bases. In DNA form, the CDR3 reads TGTGCCAGCAGCCTACAGGGGGCCTCTAACTATGGCTACACCTTC. Translated, it gives CASSLQGASNYGYTF.

CDR3 DNA sequence: TGTGCCAGCAGCCAAGGGTCTAGCGGGGGCCAAGAGACCCAGTACTTC. It is translated as CASSQGSSGGQETQYF. The rearrangement uses TRBV3-1 (or the pseudogene TRBV3-2) and TRBJ2-5, with 10 bases aligning to TRBD2. Trimming cost V 1 base and J 1 base; bases outside gene matches: 3. Germline V gene lookup returns CDR1 LGHDT and CDR2 YNNKEL (reference sequence). The CDR3 runs to 16 residues.

The chain recombines TRBV10-3 with TRBJ2-7; D is uncertain. V was shortened by 3 bases and J by 5 bases, with 8 bases between the two germline ends. Germline CDR1 ENHRY, CDR2 SYGVKD. This CDR3 is 12 amino acids long. CDR3: CAISDQAHEQYF. The DNA for the CDR3 is TGTGCCATCAGTGATCAGGCCCACGAGCAGTACTTC.

The rearrangement links TRBV13 to TRBJ2-3, with D tentatively TRBD2 (5 bases). The germline V gene encodes CDR1 PRHDT and CDR2 FYEKMQ (reference sequence). V was trimmed by 5 bases and J by 7 bases, leaving 16 bases between them. CDR3 length equals 14 residues. In DNA, the CDR3 is TGTGCCAGCAGCCCCCGGACTGAAACCCATACGCAGTATTTT. Its protein is CASSPRTETHTQYF. Looking up the rest from reference TRBV13 and TRBJ2-3 gives the full variable domain: AAGVIQSPRHLIKEKRETATLKCYPIPRHDTVYWYQQGPGQDPQFLISFYEKMQSDKGSIPDRFSAQQFSDYHSELNMSSLELGDSALYFCASSPRTETHTQYFGPGTRLTVL.

This chain connects TRBV5-4 to TRBJ2-5; the D gene is possibly TRBD2 (5 bases). The CDR3 length is 16 residues. Germline V lookup: CDR1 SGHNT, CDR2 YYREEE (reference sequence). The ends were cut back, 4 bases at V and 5 bases at J, with 21 bases in the middle. CDR3 amino acids: CASSPLGTPRGETQYF. CDR3 in DNA: TGTGCCAGCAGCCCACTTGGTACCCCTCGAGGGGAGACCCAGTACTTC.

This chain connects TRBV6-5 to TRBJ2-3; D gene unclear. The V gene's germline CDR1 is MNHEY and CDR2 SVGAGI. Trimming pared 6 bases from V and 5 bases from J, leaving 6 bases between. The CDR3 is 11 residues long. The CDR3 sequence is CASSKQDTQYF. CDR3 in DNA: TGTGCCAGCAGCAAACAAGATACGCAGTATTTT.

The CDR3 reads CASSLAGRGNTEAFF. In DNA, the CDR3 is TGCGCCAGCAGCTTGGCCGGGAGGGGGAACACTGAAGCTTTCTTT. The chain carries TRBV5-1 and TRBJ1-1; D may be TRBD1 (5 bases). V was shortened by 0 bases and J by 1 base, with 10 bases between the two germline ends. The germline V gene encodes CDR1 SGHRS and CDR2 YFSETQ. The CDR3 sequence is 15 residues long.

The chain joins TRBV2 to TRBJ2-5, with unresolved D. V dropped 6 bases and J dropped 5 bases, with 10 bases sitting between them. From germline, CDR1 is SNHLY and CDR2 FYNNEI. The CDR3 totals 12 residues. The CDR3 sequence is CASRRIVETQYF. For the CDR3, the DNA is TGTGCCAGCAGGCGGATCGTGGAGACCCAGTACTTC.

The chain uses TRBV6-5 and TRBJ2-7; 7 nucleotides line up with TRBD1. V trimming: 6 bases; J trimming: 10 bases; junction bases outside the gene matches: 9. Germline-derived CDR1 and CDR2 are MNHEY and SVGAGI. The CDR3 length is 12 residues. The CDR3 region has the DNA TGTGCCAGCAGACCGGGGACAGAAAGCCAGTACTTC. It encodes CASRPGTESQYF.

This sequence joins TRBV5-1 and TRBJ1-1, with 8 bases lining up with TRBD1. The CDR3 consists of 14 residues. Trimming cost V 4 bases and J 4 bases; bases outside gene matches: 6. Germline lookup yields CDR1 SGHRS and CDR2 YFSETQ. The CDR3 DNA sequence: TGCGCCAGCAGCCGCACCACAGGGGGCACTGAAGCTTTCTTT. It yields the protein CASSRTTGGTEAFF.

V is TRBV3-1 (or the pseudogene TRBV3-2) and J is TRBJ1-5; D uncertain. The CDR3 runs to 13 residues. Germline values: CDR1 LGHDT, CDR2 YNNKEL (reference sequence). V lost 2 bases, J lost 4 bases, and 6 bases lay in between. In nucleotides, the CDR3 is TGTGCCAGCAGCCAACTTGAGAATCAGCCCCAGCATTTT. It translates to CASSQLENQPQHF.

The J gene is TRBJ2-7, the V gene TRBV4-1, with TRBD2 matching over 9 bases. After removal of 5 bases from V and 2 bases from J, the junction contained 16 bases not matched to a gene. Germline V CDR1 and CDR2: MGHRA, YSYEKL. This CDR3 has 18 amino acids. The CDR3 bases are TGCGCCAGCAGCACCCGGGTTAGCGGGGGCCCTGAGGCCTACGAGCAGTACTTC. The encoded protein is CASSTRVSGGPEAYEQYF.

The chain couples TRBV14 to TRBJ2-3; TRBD2 matches 11 bases. Per germline, CDR1 SGHDN and CDR2 FVKESK. The CDR3 extends over 17 amino acids. Germline trimming cut 2 bases from V and 5 bases from J; bases unmatched to any gene: 9. The chain's CDR3 is CASSQYTSGGPGDTQYF. The CDR3 nucleotides are TGTGCCAGCAGCCAATACACTAGCGGGGGACCCGGAGATACGCAGTATTTT.

CDR3 residues: CASSLDGGRYEQYF. DNA of the CDR3: TGTGCCAGCAGCTTAGACGGGGGGCGCTACGAGCAGTACTTC. The J gene is TRBJ2-7, the V gene TRBV7-2; D perhaps matches TRBD2 (7 bases). Trimming stripped 1 base from V and 3 bases from J, with 10 bases between. CDR1 SGHTA and CDR2 FQGNSA come from the germline V gene. There are 14 residues in the CDR3.

This sequence joins TRBV7-9 and TRBJ1-2; maybe TRBD1 (6 bases). Trimming stripped 5 bases from V and 8 bases from J, with 18 bases between. Germline V gives CDR1 SEHNR, CDR2 FQNEAQ (reference sequence). The CDR3 loop spans 14 amino acids. CDR3 nucleotide sequence: TGTGCCAGCAGCCAAAGCCAGGGGTCGTTGGGCTACACCTTC. Protein sequence: CASSQSQGSLGYTF. Variable domain in full (rest from reference TRBV7-9 and TRBJ1-2): DTGVSQNPRHKITKRGQNVTFRCDPISEHNRLYWYRQTLGQGPEFLTYFQNEAQLEKSRLLSDRFSAERPKGSFSTLEIQRTEQGDSAMYLCASSQSQGSLGYTFGSGTRLTVV.

About this clone: The same CDR3 can be traced to other DNA sequences in this sample. The chain combines TRBV27 with TRBJ1-1, with D possibly TRBD1 on 5 matching bases. Per the germline V gene, CDR1 is MNHEY and CDR2 is SMNVEV (reference sequence). The CDR3 length is 13 residues. V shed 0 bases and J shed 4 bases, with 6 bases lying between them. The chain's CDR3 is CASSLSGGTEAFF. The CDR3 bases are TGTGCCAGCAGTTTATCGGGGGGCACTGAAGCTTTCTTT.

In DNA, the CDR3 is TGTGCCAGCAGGGACTATCTAGCGGGGGGGTACGTGGGGACAGATACGCAGTATTTT. This encodes CASRDYLAGGYVGTDTQYF. The chain links TRBV2 to TRBJ2-3, with 12 bases lining up with TRBD2. CDR3 length: 19 amino acids. Trimming at V came to 6 bases and at J to 3 bases, leaving 16 bases not matched to a gene. Germline-derived CDR1 and CDR2 are SNHLY and FYNNEI.

The J gene is TRBJ2-5, the V gene TRBV7-3, with 15 bases that match TRBD2. V lost 0 bases to trimming and J lost 5 bases; unmatched junction nucleotides: 4. Germline V gene sequence: CDR1 SGHTA, CDR2 FQGTGA. The CDR3 is 17 amino acids. CDR3 residues: CASSLTGTSGGRETQYF. In DNA form, the CDR3 reads TGTGCCAGCAGCTTAACCGGGACTAGCGGGGGGCGGGAGACCCAGTACTTC.

There are a few counts of this clone. The genes are TRBV10-3 and TRBJ1-2; D is uncertain. The CDR3 spans 12 residues. Germline-derived CDR1 and CDR2 are ENHRY and SYGVKD. V shed 0 bases and J shed 7 bases, with 6 bases lying between them. The CDR3 region is CAISESEGGYTF. The CDR3 nucleotides read TGTGCCATCAGTGAGTCGGAGGGTGGCTACACCTTC.

This rearrangement joins TRBV11-2 to TRBJ1-3; no firm D call. Trimming pared 1 base from V and 2 bases from J, leaving 9 bases between. CDR1 and CDR2 (germline): SGHAT, FQNNGV. The length of the CDR3 is 15 residues. The CDR3 region is CASSLGAIPGNTIYF. DNA of the CDR3: TGTGCCAGCAGCTTAGGGGCTATTCCTGGAAACACCATATATTTT.